Listed here are 30 T cell receptor beta chains from one sample, sequenced in a study of blood T cell repertoires in COVID-19. TCRdb's table, derived via immunoSEQ multiplex PCR, lists solely in-frame clones and lacks some. The sample lists about 160,000 clones, approximately 88% occurring once. Sequenced sample: peripheral blood. These receptor sequences come from a man between 65 and 79 years old with acute or convalescent COVID-19.

The rearrangement links TRBV3-1 (or the pseudogene TRBV3-2) to TRBJ1-2; 9 bases are shared with TRBD1. Trimming cost V 4 bases and J 2 bases; bases outside gene matches: 8. The CDR3 is 16 amino acids. Germline lookup yields CDR1 LGHDT and CDR2 YNNKEL (reference sequence). The CDR3 DNA follows: TGTGCCAGCAGCCTTCTCGGACAGGGGAGGAACTATGGCTACACCTTC. Translation: CASSLLGQGRNYGYTF.

The chain carries TRBV19 and TRBJ1-4, with 7 positions matching TRBD1. Trimming took 6 bases from V and 7 from J; bases not matched to a gene: 5. The CDR3 length is 13 residues. Germline values: CDR1 LNHDA, CDR2 SQIVND (reference sequence). The CDR3 loop is CASSGQASEKLFF. The CDR3 DNA follows: TGTGCCAGTAGCGGACAGGCCAGTGAAAAACTGTTTTTT.

In DNA, the CDR3 is TGTGCCAGCAGCCAAGGCGGGACCACCGGGGAGCTGTTTTTT. Translation gives CASSQGGTTGELFF. This rearrangement joins TRBV3-1 (or the pseudogene TRBV3-2) to TRBJ2-2; TRBD2 might be the D (6 bases). Trimming took off 1 base at V and 4 bases at J, with 7 bases between the two ends. Germline V gene lookup returns CDR1 LGHDT and CDR2 YNNKEL (reference sequence). The CDR3 totals 14 residues.

The chain carries TRBV28 and TRBJ2-5, with 8 bases aligning to TRBD2. This CDR3 has 14 residues. J lost 5 bases, V lost 6 bases, and 8 bases had no gene match. From germline, CDR1 is MDHEN and CDR2 SYDVKM. The CDR3 protein is CASSPPSGGETQYF. The CDR3 coding sequence is TGTGCCAGCAGCCCCCCGAGCGGGGGTGAGACCCAGTACTTC.

The chain employs TRBV7-8 and TRBJ1-5, with TRBD1 matching over 8 bases. This CDR3 is built from 13 residues. The V gene end was trimmed by 2 bases and the J gene end by 7 bases; junction bases not matched to a gene: 1. Looked up from germline, CDR1 is SGHVS and CDR2 is FQNEAQ. The CDR3 reads CASSLTGGQPQHF. CDR3 coding DNA: TGTGCCAGCAGCTTAACAGGGGGACAGCCCCAGCATTTT.

The V gene is TRBV10-3, the J gene TRBJ2-7, with 13 bases lining up with TRBD2. In germline, CDR1 is ENHRY, CDR2 SYGVKD. V dropped 2 bases and J dropped 3; count of bases not matched to a gene: 4. The CDR3 spans 16 residues. CDR3 in DNA: TGTGCCATCAGTGAGGGGGGGACTAGCGGGGACTACGAGCAGTACTTC. It yields the protein CAISEGGTSGDYEQYF.

The chain combines TRBV2 with TRBJ2-1; TRBD1 agrees at 7 bases. Trimming removed 1 base from V and 6 bases from J; junction bases left unmatched: 6. CDR1 and CDR2 (germline): SNHLY, FYNNEI. The CDR3 is made up of 15 amino acids. Here the CDR3 DNA reads TGTGCCAGCAGTGAAGGACAGGGCCCTCGCAATGAGCAGTTCTTC. Its translation is CASSEGQGPRNEQFF.

The chain uses TRBV11-3 and TRBJ2-7; 14 bases align to TRBD2. Germline V CDR1 and CDR2: SGHNT, YENEEA. CDR3 length equals 15 residues. V lost 6 bases, J lost 5 bases, and 6 bases stayed unmatched. The chain's CDR3 is CASSPTSGRDHEQYF. Written as DNA, the CDR3 is TGTGCCAGCAGTCCGACTAGCGGGAGGGACCACGAGCAGTACTTC.

This clone was recorded only once. The chain employs TRBV2 and TRBJ2-1; D not resolved. The CDR3 length is 15 residues. Germline-derived CDR1 and CDR2 are SNHLY and FYNNEI. Trimming stripped 0 bases from V and 6 bases from J, with 12 bases between. CDR3 sequence reads: CASSEAARVSNEQFF. The CDR3, as DNA: TGTGCCAGCAGTGAAGCGGCTCGGGTAAGCAATGAGCAGTTCTTC.

The chain employs TRBV28 and TRBJ1-4; TRBD1 might be the D (6 bases). V was pared by 4 bases and J by 3 bases, with 12 bases between. The CDR3 consists of 15 residues. Germline loops: CDR1 MDHEN, CDR2 SYDVKM. The CDR3 loop reads CASSSPQGANEKLFF. The DNA for the CDR3 is TGTGCCAGCAGTTCCCCACAGGGCGCTAATGAAAAACTGTTTTTT.

The rearrangement joins TRBV28 to TRBJ2-3; D possibly corresponds to TRBD1 (5 bases). Trimming removed 3 bases from V and 4 bases from J, with 11 bases in between. The CDR3 extends over 14 amino acids. Germline V gene lookup returns CDR1 MDHEN and CDR2 SYDVKM. The DNA for the CDR3 is TGTGCCAGCAGTTTGGATCAGGGTCCAGATACGCAGTATTTT. This sequence encodes CASSLDQGPDTQYF.

The rearrangement joins TRBV28 to TRBJ1-3, with D perhaps TRBD1 (5 bases). Per the germline V gene, CDR1 is MDHEN and CDR2 is SYDVKM. CDR3 length: 14 residues. V gave up 5 bases and J gave up 7 bases, with 15 bases separating them. The CDR3 is CASSPQGVGNTIYF. CDR3 in DNA: TGTGCCAGCAGTCCCCAAGGGGTCGGGAACACCATATATTTT.

The V gene is TRBV9, the J gene TRBJ2-2, with D maybe TRBD2 (6 bases). This CDR3 is 16 amino acids long. Germline CDR1 is SGDLS and CDR2 is YYNGEE. The germline V and J ends were trimmed by 0 bases and 8 bases, with 17 bases remaining between them. In nucleotides, the CDR3 is TGTGCCAGCAGCGTAGGACTAGTGGGGGTTTTAGGGGAGCTGTTTTTT. It encodes CASSVGLVGVLGELFF.

This chain connects TRBV27 to TRBJ2-7; D may be TRBD2 (5 bases). V dropped 3 bases and J dropped 9 bases, with 18 bases sitting between them. The CDR3 is 14 amino acids. CDR1 is MNHEY and CDR2 is SMNVEV in the germline V gene (reference sequence). CDR3 sequence (DNA): TGTGCCAGCAGTTTTTACTCCGATGGGAGCAGGCAGTACTTC. Translation: CASSFYSDGSRQYF.

The gene calls are TRBV6-1 and TRBJ1-1, with D maybe TRBD1 (6 bases). Trimming pared 3 bases from V and 0 bases from J, leaving 14 bases between. CDR3 length: 16 residues. Germline CDR1 is MNHNS and CDR2 is SASEGT. CDR3 nucleotide sequence: TGTGCCAGCAGTGAGGGGGCAGAACCTTTGAACACTGAAGCTTTCTTT. Protein product: CASSEGAEPLNTEAFF.

The chain recombines TRBV7-9 with TRBJ2-7; TRBD2 matches at 7 bases. Germline CDR1 is SEHNR and CDR2 is FQNEAQ (reference sequence). This CDR3 region has 13 residues. Germline trimming cut 5 bases from V and 2 bases from J; bases unmatched to any gene: 3. CDR3 in amino acids: CASSTLAAYEQYF. CDR3 DNA sequence: TGTGCCAGCAGCACCCTAGCGGCCTACGAGCAGTACTTC. Complete variable domain (other parts from reference TRBV7-9 and TRBJ2-7): DTGVSQNPRHKITKRGQNVTFRCDPISEHNRLYWYRQTLGQGPEFLTYFQNEAQLEKSRLLSDRFSAERPKGSFSTLEIQRTEQGDSAMYLCASSTLAAYEQYFGPGTRLTVT.

J is TRBJ2-3 and V is TRBV9; 11 positions match TRBD2. The V gene end was trimmed by 0 bases and the J gene end by 5 bases; junction bases not matched to a gene: 8. The CDR3 loop spans 17 amino acids. Germline-derived CDR1 and CDR2 are SGDLS and YYNGEE. DNA of the CDR3: TGTGCCAGCAGCGTAGCTACCGCGACTAGCGGGAAAGATACGCAGTATTTT. Protein: CASSVATATSGKDTQYF.

The chain is built from TRBV27 and TRBJ2-1; D perhaps matches TRBD1 (6 bases). The ends were cut back, 5 bases at V and 2 bases at J, with 16 bases in the middle. Germline V lookup: CDR1 MNHEY, CDR2 SMNVEV (reference sequence). This CDR3 has 16 amino acids. CDR3 region: CASSETGRKTYNEQFF. Written as DNA, the CDR3 is TGTGCCAGCAGTGAGACAGGCCGAAAGACCTACAATGAGCAGTTCTTC.

The chain is built from TRBV7-2 and TRBJ2-3, with 10 nucleotides matching TRBD2. The CDR3 is 16 amino acids. Germline values: CDR1 SGHTA, CDR2 FQGNSA. V shed 6 bases and J 1 base; nucleotides not matched to a gene: 7. CDR3 in DNA: TGTGCCAGCAGGCTCCTCGGGACTAGCGGCACAGATACGCAGTATTTT. This sequence encodes CASRLLGTSGTDTQYF. The variable domain in full, completed from reference TRBV7-2 and TRBJ2-3, reads GAGVSQSPSNKVTEKGKDVELRCDPISGHTALYWYRQSLGQGLEFLIYFQGNSAPDKSGLPSDRFSAERTGGSVSTLTIQRTQQEDSAVYLCASRLLGTSGTDTQYFGPGTRLTVL.

Written as DNA, the CDR3 is TGTGCCTGGGAACAGGGACGAAGGGCCTATGGCTACACCTTC. Translated, it gives CAWEQGRRAYGYTF. The V call is TRBV30, the J call TRBJ1-2; tentative D call: TRBD1 (6 bases). Trimming removed 5 bases at V and 4 bases at J, with 17 bases between. Germline V gives CDR1 GTSNPN, CDR2 SVGIG (reference sequence). The CDR3 covers 14 residues.

V and J are TRBV7-2 and TRBJ2-3, with 7 bases aligning to TRBD2. Trimming took 5 bases from V and 2 from J; bases not matched to a gene: 10. Germline assignment: CDR1 SGHTA and CDR2 FQGNSA. There are 16 residues in the CDR3. The CDR3 bases are TGTGCCAGCAGCCCCTATGCTAGCGGCAACACAGATACGCAGTATTTT. Protein: CASSPYASGNTDTQYF.

CDR3 sequence: CASSGQLEAFF. Written as DNA, the CDR3 is TGTGCCAGTAGCGGACAGCTTGAAGCTTTCTTT. The chain employs TRBV19 and TRBJ1-1; tentative D call: TRBD1 (6 bases). V gave up 6 bases and J gave up 7 bases, with 9 bases separating them. The germline gives CDR1 LNHDA, CDR2 SQIVND (reference sequence). The CDR3 consists of 11 residues.

This clone was observed a single time. The chain recombines TRBV19 with TRBJ1-4; a weak D match, TRBD1 (6 bases). The V and J ends lost 8 bases and 2 bases respectively, with 15 bases between them. Germline V gene data show CDR1 as LNHDA and CDR2 as SQIVND (reference sequence). The CDR3 runs 15 residues. The CDR3 loop reads CASQKGVRTNEKLFF. Here the CDR3 DNA reads TGTGCCAGTCAAAAGGGGGTGAGGACTAATGAAAAACTGTTTTTT.

A single count supports this clone. The J gene is TRBJ1-1, the V gene TRBV25-1; D remains ambiguous. The V gene's germline CDR1 is MGHDK and CDR2 SYGVNS. CDR3 length: 13 residues. V lost 4 bases, J lost 0 bases, and 6 bases lay in between. DNA of the CDR3: TGTGCCAGCAGTGTAGCCTTGAACACTGAAGCTTTCTTT. This sequence encodes CASSVALNTEAFF. The full variable domain, in which reference TRBV25-1 and TRBJ1-1 provide the parts outside the CDR3, is EADIYQTPRYLVIGTGKKITLECSQTMGHDKMYWYQQDPGMELHLIHYSYGVNSTEKGDLSSESTVSRIRTEHFPLTLESARPSHTSQYLCASSVALNTEAFFGQGTRLTVV.

CDR3 nucleotides: TGTGCCAGCAGTAGAGACAGGGGGGTCACTGAAGCTTTCTTT. It is translated as CASSRDRGVTEAFF. The V call is TRBV2, the J call TRBJ1-1, with 9 nucleotides matching TRBD1. The CDR3 is 14 residues long. The germline V gene encodes CDR1 SNHLY and CDR2 FYNNEI. V gave up 5 bases and J gave up 4 bases; unmatched junction bases: 5.

V gene TRBV5-1 combines with J gene TRBJ2-2, with 15 bases aligning to TRBD2. Trimming cost V 7 bases and J 3 bases; bases outside gene matches: 7. CDR1 and CDR2 from the germline V gene are SGHRS and YFSETQ. CDR3 length: 17 residues. CDR3: CASRSGLAGGDTGELFF. For the CDR3, the DNA is TGCGCCAGCCGCTCGGGACTAGCGGGGGGAGACACCGGGGAGCTGTTTTTT.

The J gene is TRBJ2-3, the V gene TRBV11-3; tentatively, D is TRBD2 (6 bases). Germline CDR1 is SGHNT and CDR2 is YENEEA. V was pared by 5 bases and J by 2 bases, with 17 bases between. The CDR3 covers 16 residues. The CDR3 protein is CASSQGLRGDTDTQYF. CDR3 in DNA: TGTGCCAGCAGCCAGGGACTTCGTGGGGACACAGATACGCAGTATTTT.

The rearrangement joins TRBV27 to TRBJ2-7; TRBD2 agrees at 7 bases. CDR1 is MNHEY, CDR2 SMNVEV, per germline (reference sequence). After removal of 6 bases from V and 3 bases from J, the junction contained 11 bases not matched to a gene. There are 15 residues in the CDR3. This CDR3 reads CASSPERDPNYEQYF. Here the CDR3 DNA reads TGTGCCAGCAGCCCAGAGCGGGACCCCAACTACGAGCAGTACTTC.

The gene calls are TRBV23-1 and TRBJ1-1; D remains unclear. TRBV23-1 carries the ORF label, with uncertain function. The CDR3 is made up of 13 amino acids. V was trimmed by 4 bases and J by 4 bases, leaving 10 bases between them. CDR3 protein: CASSLDRSTEAFF. In DNA form, the CDR3 reads TGCGCCAGCAGTCTCGATAGGAGCACTGAAGCTTTCTTT.

The J gene is TRBJ2-7, the V gene TRBV24-1; TRBD2 agrees at 8 bases. The germline V gene encodes CDR1 KGHDR and CDR2 SFDVKD. CDR3 length equals 14 residues. Trimming took 5 bases from V and 1 from J; bases not matched to a gene: 3. CDR3 nucleotides: TGTGCCACCAGTGCCGGGAGGGCTTCCTACGAGCAGTACTTC. This codes for CATSAGRASYEQYF.